What follows are 20 T cell receptor beta chains derived from one specimen sequenced in a study of T cells in Graves' hyperthyroidism and ophthalmopathy. Using RNA transcripts as the source, TCR beta CDR3 regions were amplified. RT-PCR in the first round (using the HTBI primer set) targeted the TCR CDR3. TCRdb ran MiXCR on the multiplex PCR reads and lists one entry per CDR3 protein. The sample comprises hundreds of thousands of distinct CDR3 sequences, approximately 25% of which are singletons, and around 67% rests with the top ten. The sequencing input was blood. All receptors come from a man aged 50 to 59 with Graves' hyperthyroidism.

A note on this clonotype: It may be a read error: a sequence one base away is much more abundant. CDR3 nucleotides: TGTGCCAGCTCAAAGGAGAACACTGAAGCTTTCTTT. Translation gives CASSKENTEAFF. This chain connects TRBV18 to TRBJ1-1, with D unresolved. This CDR3 has 12 amino acids. The germline V and J ends were trimmed by 5 bases and 1 base, with 5 bases remaining between them. The germline gives CDR1 KGHSH, CDR2 LQKENI.

A few counts support this clonotype. This chain's CDR3 is CASSYAQRCNSRETQYF. In DNA form, the CDR3 reads TGTGCCAGCAGCTACGCCCAGCGGTGTAATAGTCGGGAGACCCAGTACTTC. V usage is TRBV7-6 and J usage is TRBJ2-5, with D possibly TRBD2 on 5 matching bases. V was clipped by 4 bases and J by 5 bases, with 23 bases between them. Germline assignment: CDR1 SGHVS and CDR2 FNYEAQ. The CDR3 totals 17 residues.

V is TRBV12-3 or TRBV12-4 and J is TRBJ2-7, with TRBD2 matching over 8 bases. CDR3 size: 14 residues. J lost 4 bases, V lost 5 bases, and 7 bases had no gene match. The chain's CDR3 is CASSITGGTYEQYF. The CDR3 coding sequence is TGTGCCAGCAGTATCACGGGAGGGACTTACGAGCAGTACTTC.

This clonotype was picked up a small number of times. The chain links TRBV20-1 to TRBJ2-5; D ambiguous. Deletions cut 6 bases from V and 5 bases from J, with 13 bases between. This CDR3 is built from 12 residues. Germline V gives CDR1 DFQATT, CDR2 SNEGSKA (reference sequence). The CDR3 DNA reads TGCAGTGCGATAAATCTAGGGGAGACCCAGTACTTC. Translation gives CSAINLGETQYF.

This clonotype was recorded a few times. The chain combines TRBV30 with TRBJ2-2, with TRBD1 identical over 7 bases. The CDR3 covers 13 residues. The V segment lost 3 bases and the J segment 7 bases; nucleotides outside the gene matches: 5. Germline lookup yields CDR1 GTSNPN and CDR2 SVGIG (reference sequence). Here the CDR3 DNA reads TGTGCCTGGAGGAGGGGGCGCGACGGGGAGCTGTTTTTT. Protein: CAWRRGRDGELFF.

The chain carries TRBV6-1 and TRBJ1-1; a possible D gene is TRBD1 (5 bases). V was clipped by 0 bases and J by 5 bases, with 25 bases between them. The CDR3 loop spans 19 amino acids. Germline V lookup: CDR1 MNHNS, CDR2 SASEGT. CDR3 DNA sequence: TGTGCCAGCAGTGAAGCGACTAGACGGTTAGGACAAAGGTGGACTGAAGCTTTCTTT. This sequence encodes CASSEATRRLGQRWTEAFF.

This sequence joins TRBV18 and TRBJ2-5; TRBD1 aligns across 7 bases. V dropped 2 bases and J dropped 6; count of bases not matched to a gene: 6. Germline CDR1 is KGHSH and CDR2 is LQKENI. CDR3 length: 14 residues. CDR3 amino acids: CASSPTTGLKTQYF. The CDR3 DNA reads as TGTGCCAGCTCACCAACGACAGGGTTGAAGACCCAGTACTTC.

The gene calls are TRBV18 and TRBJ2-5, with D hard to call. Looked up from germline, CDR1 is KGHSH and CDR2 is LQKENI. The CDR3 runs to 15 residues. The V end was cut by 4 bases, the J end by 4 bases, with 16 bases between. CDR3 coding DNA: TGTGCCAGCTCACTCCTGGACCGCGTAGGAGAGACCCAGTACTTC. Translated: CASSLLDRVGETQYF.

The J gene is TRBJ2-3, the V gene TRBV20-1, with 14 bases matching TRBD2. Germline V gene lookup returns CDR1 DFQATT and CDR2 SNEGSKA (reference sequence). CDR3 size: 17 residues. V shed 7 bases and J 0 bases; nucleotides not matched to a gene: 9. CDR3 DNA sequence: TGCAGTGTTGCCGGGACTAGCGGGAGTTTTAGCACAGATACGCAGTATTTT. This codes for CSVAGTSGSFSTDTQYF.

The chain couples TRBV2 to TRBJ1-5; a possible D gene is TRBD1 (6 bases). Germline V gene lookup returns CDR1 SNHLY and CDR2 FYNNEI. Trimming took 4 bases from V and 3 from J, leaving 13 bases between them. This CDR3 is built from 15 residues. The CDR3 reads CASSGGDTDNQPQHF. CDR3 nucleotide sequence: TGTGCCAGCAGTGGAGGGGACACCGACAATCAGCCCCAGCATTTT.

This clonotype was detected only a few times. The gene calls are TRBV29-1 and TRBJ1-1; TRBD1 matches 8 bases. The CDR3 is made up of 11 amino acids. CDR1 and CDR2 (germline): SQVTM, ANQGSEA. Unmatched junction bases numbered 1, after V lost 4 bases and J lost 6 bases. CDR3 region: CSVAGGPEAFF. CDR3 nucleotides: TGCAGCGTTGCAGGGGGCCCTGAAGCTTTCTTT.

This clonotype turned up a few times. The V gene is TRBV5-1, the J gene TRBJ2-7; 9 nucleotides match TRBD1. With V trimmed by 1 base and J by 6 bases, 5 bases remained unmatched. The CDR3 covers 14 residues. Per the germline V gene, CDR1 is SGHRS and CDR2 is YFSETQ. DNA for the CDR3: TGCGCCAGCAGCTTGAGTACAGGGGGCCGCGAGCAGTACTTC. This translates into CASSLSTGGREQYF.

This clonotype was detected ten times or more. V is TRBV7-9 and J is TRBJ2-3, with D unresolved. The CDR3 has 13 residues. CDR1 and CDR2 (germline): SEHNR, FQNEAQ (reference sequence). The germline V and J ends were trimmed by 8 bases and 6 bases, with 15 bases remaining between them. The CDR3 is CASLLVGRDTQYF. The CDR3 nucleotides read TGTGCCAGCCTCCTCGTGGGAAGGGATACGCAGTATTTT.

In this sample, this clonotype turned up many times. This chain uses TRBV11-2 with TRBJ1-1; tentative D call: TRBD1 (6 bases). The CDR3 covers 14 residues. Germline V gene sequence: CDR1 SGHAT, CDR2 FQNNGV. V was shortened by 4 bases and J by 7 bases, with 16 bases between the two germline ends. In DNA, the CDR3 is TGTGCCAGCAGCTCCCTCCAGGGGTTTGGTGAAGCTTTCTTT. Protein: CASSSLQGFGEAFF.

The rearrangement joins TRBV20-1 to TRBJ2-7; no clear D. The V gene lost 6 bases and the J gene lost 2 bases, with 11 bases spanning the gap. CDR3 size: 12 residues. Germline V CDR1 and CDR2: DFQATT, SNEGSKA (reference sequence). DNA of the CDR3: TGCAGTGCCCCCAACTCAGCCTACGAGCAGTACTTC. This encodes CSAPNSAYEQYF.

This clonotype has just a few counts. The chain uses TRBV3-1 and TRBJ2-1, with 13 bases lining up with TRBD2. The V and J ends lost 3 bases and 7 bases, in that order; junction bases with no gene match: 9. Per germline, CDR1 LGHDT and CDR2 YNNKEL (reference sequence). The CDR3 is 17 amino acids. DNA for the CDR3: TGTGCCAGCAGCCACCCCGGGACTAGCGGGATGGGTAATGAGCAGTTCTTC. It codes for CASSHPGTSGMGNEQFF.

A few counts support this clonotype. The rearrangement links TRBV20-1 to TRBJ2-5; possible D gene TRBD2, 6 bases. Deletions cut 4 bases from V and 6 bases from J, with 18 bases between. Germline assignment: CDR1 DFQATT and CDR2 SNEGSKA (reference sequence). This CDR3 contains 14 residues. This CDR3 is CSANRDSSSKTQYF. CDR3 DNA sequence: TGCAGTGCTAACCGGGACTCCTCGTCGAAGACCCAGTACTTC.

In this sample, this clonotype turned up a few times. The chain recombines TRBV19 with TRBJ1-2; TRBD1 matches at 7 bases. The germline gives CDR1 LNHDA, CDR2 SQIVND (reference sequence). CDR3 length equals 15 residues. Trimming took 5 bases from V and 0 from J; bases not matched to a gene: 6. DNA for the CDR3: TGTGCCAGTAGTGTCCGGGACAGATCTAACTATGGCTACACCTTC. This codes for CASSVRDRSNYGYTF.

The rearrangement links TRBV7-3 to TRBJ2-3, with D unresolved. Germline lookup yields CDR1 SGHTA and CDR2 FQGTGA. This CDR3 comprises 14 residues. With 1 base removed from V and 3 bases from J, the gap between germline ends came to 8 bases. This chain's CDR3 is CASSLNPGTDTQYF. CDR3 coding DNA: TGTGCCAGCAGCTTAAATCCGGGTACAGATACGCAGTATTTT.

This sequence joins TRBV20-1 and TRBJ2-1; 7 bases agree with TRBD1. Germline V gives CDR1 DFQATT, CDR2 SNEGSKA (reference sequence). This CDR3 is 15 amino acids long. V shed 7 bases and J 6 bases; nucleotides not matched to a gene: 15. The CDR3 sequence is CSGYPTGALTNEQFF. The CDR3, as DNA: TGCAGTGGATACCCAACAGGGGCCCTGACCAATGAGCAGTTCTTC.